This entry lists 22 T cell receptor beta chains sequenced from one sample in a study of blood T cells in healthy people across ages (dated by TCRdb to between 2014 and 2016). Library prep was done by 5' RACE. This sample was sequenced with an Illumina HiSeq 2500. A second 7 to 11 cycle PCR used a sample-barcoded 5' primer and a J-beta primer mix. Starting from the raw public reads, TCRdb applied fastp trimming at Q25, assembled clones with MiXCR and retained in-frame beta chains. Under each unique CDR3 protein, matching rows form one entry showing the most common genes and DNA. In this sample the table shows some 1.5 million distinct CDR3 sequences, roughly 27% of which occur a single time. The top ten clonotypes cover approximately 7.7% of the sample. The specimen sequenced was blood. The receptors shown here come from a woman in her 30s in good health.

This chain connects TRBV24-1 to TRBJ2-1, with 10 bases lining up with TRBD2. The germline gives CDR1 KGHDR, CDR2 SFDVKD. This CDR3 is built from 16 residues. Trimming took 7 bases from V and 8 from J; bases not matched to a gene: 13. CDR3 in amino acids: CATSDRSGGVGDEQFF. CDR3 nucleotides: TGTGCCACCAGCGATCGGAGCGGGGGGGTGGGTGATGAGCAGTTCTTC.

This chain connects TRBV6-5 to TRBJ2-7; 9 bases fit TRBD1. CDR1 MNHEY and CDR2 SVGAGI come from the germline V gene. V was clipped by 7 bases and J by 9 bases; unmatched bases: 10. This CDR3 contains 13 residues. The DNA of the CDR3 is TGTGCCAGCACTCCGGGACAGGGACACAGGCAGTACTTC. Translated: CASTPGQGHRQYF.

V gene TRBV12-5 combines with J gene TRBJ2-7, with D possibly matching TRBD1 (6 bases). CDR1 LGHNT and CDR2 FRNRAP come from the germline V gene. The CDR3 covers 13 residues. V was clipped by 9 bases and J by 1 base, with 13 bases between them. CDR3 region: CARGQDSSYEQYF. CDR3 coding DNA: TGTGCTAGGGGGCAGGACAGTTCCTACGAGCAGTACTTC. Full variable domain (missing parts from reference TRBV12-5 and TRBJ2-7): DARVTQTPRHKVTEMGQEVTMRCQPILGHNTVFWYRQTMMQGLELLAYFRNRAPLDDSGMPKDRFSAEMPDATLATLKIQPSEPRDSAVYFCARGQDSSYEQYFGPGTRLTVT.

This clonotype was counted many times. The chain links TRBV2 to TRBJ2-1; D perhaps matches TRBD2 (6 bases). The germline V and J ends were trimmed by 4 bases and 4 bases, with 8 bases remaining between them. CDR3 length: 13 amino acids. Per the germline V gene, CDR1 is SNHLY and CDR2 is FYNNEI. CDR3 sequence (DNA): TGTGCCAGCAGTGCGGGGGAGTACAATGAGCAGTTCTTC. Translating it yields CASSAGEYNEQFF. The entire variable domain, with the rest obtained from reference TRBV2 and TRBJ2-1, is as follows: EPEVTQTPSHQVTQMGQEVILRCVPISNHLYFYWYRQILGQKVEFLVSFYNNEISEKSEIFDDQFSVERPDGSNFTLKIRSTKLEDSAMYFCASSAGEYNEQFFGPGTRLTVL.

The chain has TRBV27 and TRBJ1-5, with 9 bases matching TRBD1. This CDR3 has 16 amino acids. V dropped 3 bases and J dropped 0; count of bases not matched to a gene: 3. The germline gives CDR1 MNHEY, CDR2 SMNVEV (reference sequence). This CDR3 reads CASSFRDRVSNQPQHF. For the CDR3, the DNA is TGTGCCAGCAGTTTCCGGGACAGGGTTAGCAATCAGCCCCAGCATTTT.

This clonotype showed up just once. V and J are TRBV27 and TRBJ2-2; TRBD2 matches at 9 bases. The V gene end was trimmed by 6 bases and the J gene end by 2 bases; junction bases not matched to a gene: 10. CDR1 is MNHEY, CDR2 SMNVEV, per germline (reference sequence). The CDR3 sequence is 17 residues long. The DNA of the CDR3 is TGTGCCAGCAGCATCCGAGGACTAGCGCGAAACACCGGGGAGCTGTTTTTT. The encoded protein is CASSIRGLARNTGELFF.

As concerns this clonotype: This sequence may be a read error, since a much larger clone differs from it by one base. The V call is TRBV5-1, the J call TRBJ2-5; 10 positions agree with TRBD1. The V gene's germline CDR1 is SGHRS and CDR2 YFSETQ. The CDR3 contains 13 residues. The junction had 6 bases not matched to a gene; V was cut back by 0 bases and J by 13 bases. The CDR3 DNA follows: TGCGCCAGCAGCTTGGAAGGGACAGGGGAGCGGTACTTC. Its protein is CASSLEGTGERYF.

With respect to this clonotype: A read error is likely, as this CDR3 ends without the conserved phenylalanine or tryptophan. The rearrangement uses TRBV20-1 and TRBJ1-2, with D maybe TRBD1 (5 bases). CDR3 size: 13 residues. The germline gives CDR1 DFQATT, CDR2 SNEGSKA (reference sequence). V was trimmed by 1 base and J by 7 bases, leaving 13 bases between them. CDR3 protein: CSARVGGERGYTY. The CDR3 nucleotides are TGCAGTGCTAGAGTTGGAGGGGAACGTGGCTACACCTAC.

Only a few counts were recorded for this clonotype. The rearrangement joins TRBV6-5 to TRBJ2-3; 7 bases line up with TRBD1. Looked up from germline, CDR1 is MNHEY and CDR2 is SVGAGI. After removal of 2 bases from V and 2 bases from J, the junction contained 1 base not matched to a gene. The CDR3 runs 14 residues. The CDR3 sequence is CASSYQGDTDTQYF. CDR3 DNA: TGTGCCAGCAGTTACCAGGGGGACACAGATACGCAGTATTTT.

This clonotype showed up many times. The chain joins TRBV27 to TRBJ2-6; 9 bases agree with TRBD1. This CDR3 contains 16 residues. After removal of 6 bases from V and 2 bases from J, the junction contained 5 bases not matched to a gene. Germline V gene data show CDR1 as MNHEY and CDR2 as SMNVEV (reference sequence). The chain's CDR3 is CASRGQGFAGANVLTF. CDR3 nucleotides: TGTGCCAGCAGGGGACAGGGTTTCGCTGGGGCCAACGTCCTGACTTTC.

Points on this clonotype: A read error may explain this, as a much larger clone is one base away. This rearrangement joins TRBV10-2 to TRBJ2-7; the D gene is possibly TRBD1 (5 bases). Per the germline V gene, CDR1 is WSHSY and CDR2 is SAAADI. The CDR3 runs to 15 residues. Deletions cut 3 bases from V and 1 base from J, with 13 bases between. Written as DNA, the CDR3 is TGCGCCAGCAGTGATCAATCGACAGTATCCTACGAGCAGTACTTC. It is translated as CASSDQSTVSYEQYF.

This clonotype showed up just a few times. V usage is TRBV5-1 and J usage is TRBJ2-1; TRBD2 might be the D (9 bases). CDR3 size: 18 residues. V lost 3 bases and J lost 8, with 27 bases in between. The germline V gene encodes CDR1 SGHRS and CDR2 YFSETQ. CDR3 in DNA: TGCGCCAGCAGCTCCGGACAGGGTTGGGTAGCGGGAGCGGATGAGCAGTTCTTC. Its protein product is CASSSGQGWVAGADEQFF.

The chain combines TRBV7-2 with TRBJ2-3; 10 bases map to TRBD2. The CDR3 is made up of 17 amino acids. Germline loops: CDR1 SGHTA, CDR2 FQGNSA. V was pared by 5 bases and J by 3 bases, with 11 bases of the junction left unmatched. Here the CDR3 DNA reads TGTGCCAGCAGCCCCCGGGGGAGCGGGGGGGCGACAGATACGCAGTATTTT. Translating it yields CASSPRGSGGATDTQYF.

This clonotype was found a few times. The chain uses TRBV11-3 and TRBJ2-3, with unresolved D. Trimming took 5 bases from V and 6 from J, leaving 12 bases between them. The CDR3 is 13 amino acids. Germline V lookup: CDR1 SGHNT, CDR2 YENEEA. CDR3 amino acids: CASSTRSSDTQYF. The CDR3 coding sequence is TGTGCCAGCAGCACCCGATCGTCCGATACGCAGTATTTT.

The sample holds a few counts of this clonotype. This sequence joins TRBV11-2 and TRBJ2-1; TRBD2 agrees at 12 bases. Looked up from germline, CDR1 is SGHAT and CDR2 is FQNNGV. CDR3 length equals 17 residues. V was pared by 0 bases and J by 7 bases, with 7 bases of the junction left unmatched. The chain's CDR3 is CASSLDQWTSGENEQFF. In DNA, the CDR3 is TGTGCCAGCAGCTTAGATCAGTGGACTAGCGGGGAGAATGAGCAGTTCTTC.

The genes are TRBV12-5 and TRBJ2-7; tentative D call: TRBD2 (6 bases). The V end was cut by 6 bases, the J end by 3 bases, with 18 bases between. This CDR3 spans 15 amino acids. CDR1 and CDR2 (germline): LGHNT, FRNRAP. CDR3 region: CASGLGGEAVYEQYF. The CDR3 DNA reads TGTGCTAGTGGCCTGGGAGGAGAAGCGGTCTACGAGCAGTACTTC.

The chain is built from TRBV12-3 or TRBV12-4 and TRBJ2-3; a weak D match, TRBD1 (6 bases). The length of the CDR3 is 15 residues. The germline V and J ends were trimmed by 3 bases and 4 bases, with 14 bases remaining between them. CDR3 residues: CASSLPLQGSDTQYF. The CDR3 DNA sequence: TGTGCCAGCAGTTTGCCCCTACAGGGATCAGATACGCAGTATTTT.

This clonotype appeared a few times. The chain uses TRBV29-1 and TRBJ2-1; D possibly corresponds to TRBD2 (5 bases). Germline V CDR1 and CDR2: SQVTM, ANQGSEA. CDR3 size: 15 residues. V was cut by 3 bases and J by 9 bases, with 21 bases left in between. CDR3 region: CSVDVGSGLVGEQFF. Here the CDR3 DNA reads TGCAGCGTTGATGTGGGGAGCGGTCTTGTGGGTGAGCAGTTCTTC.

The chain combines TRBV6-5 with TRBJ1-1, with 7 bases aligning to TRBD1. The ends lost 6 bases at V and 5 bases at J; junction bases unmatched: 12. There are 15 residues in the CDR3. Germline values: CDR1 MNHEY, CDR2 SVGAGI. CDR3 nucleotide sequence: TGTGCCAGCAGATCTAGCAGGGGGAGTCGGACTGAAGCTTTCTTT. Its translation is CASRSSRGSRTEAFF.

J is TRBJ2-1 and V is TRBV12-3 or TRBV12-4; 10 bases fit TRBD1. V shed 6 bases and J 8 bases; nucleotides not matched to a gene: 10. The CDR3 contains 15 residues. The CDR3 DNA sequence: TGTGCCAGCAGCTGGACAGGGGGGAGGTCGGATGAGCAGTTCTTC. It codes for CASSWTGGRSDEQFF.

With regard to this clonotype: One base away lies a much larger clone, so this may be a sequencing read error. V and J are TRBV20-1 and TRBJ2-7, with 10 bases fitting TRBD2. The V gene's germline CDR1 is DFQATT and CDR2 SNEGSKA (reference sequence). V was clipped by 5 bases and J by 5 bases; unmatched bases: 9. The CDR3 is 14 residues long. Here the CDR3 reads CSAGRAGGVNEQYF. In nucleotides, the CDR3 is TGCAGTGCTGGTCGAGCGGGAGGGGTGAACGAGCAGTACTTC.

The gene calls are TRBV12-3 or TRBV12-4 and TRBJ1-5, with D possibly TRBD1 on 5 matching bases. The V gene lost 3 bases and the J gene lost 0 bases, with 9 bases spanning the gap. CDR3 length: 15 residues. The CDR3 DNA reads TGTGCCAGCAGTTTTGGGGGGAATAGCAATCAGCCCCAGCATTTT. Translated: CASSFGGNSNQPQHF.